This TCR beta chain was obtained from a study of T cell responses to AZD1222 COVID-19 vaccine. About the research overall: Second-dose groups at about 4 or about 12 weeks were pooled.

CDR1 is SNHLY and CDR2 is FYNNEI in the germline V gene. Unmatched junction bases numbered 7, after V lost 6 bases and J lost 6 bases. CDR3 length: 13 residues. Produced via immunoSEQ multiplex PCR; TCRdb's table is partial and in-frame only. Altogether 200,000 to 300,000 clones are present, just over 90% being singletons, with the ten largest covering 0.5% to 0.7%. Broader study findings: Reportedly, nearly half the spike-specific TCRs target unmutated variant regions. Donors skewed white British and female; clonal diversity was possibly underestimated. Sampling that yielded the repertoires occurred only after the peak T cell response.

Turning to this clone: Its specificity is unknown.

The TCR originated in an adult in good health. This rearrangement joins TRBV2 to TRBJ1-2; 7 bases align to TRBD1. This specimen consisted of peripheral blood, obtained on day 0 of AZD1222 vaccination. CDR3 in amino acids: CASRSDRVDGYTF. The CDR3, as DNA: TGTGCCAGCAGATCTGACAGGGTGGATGGCTACACCTTC.